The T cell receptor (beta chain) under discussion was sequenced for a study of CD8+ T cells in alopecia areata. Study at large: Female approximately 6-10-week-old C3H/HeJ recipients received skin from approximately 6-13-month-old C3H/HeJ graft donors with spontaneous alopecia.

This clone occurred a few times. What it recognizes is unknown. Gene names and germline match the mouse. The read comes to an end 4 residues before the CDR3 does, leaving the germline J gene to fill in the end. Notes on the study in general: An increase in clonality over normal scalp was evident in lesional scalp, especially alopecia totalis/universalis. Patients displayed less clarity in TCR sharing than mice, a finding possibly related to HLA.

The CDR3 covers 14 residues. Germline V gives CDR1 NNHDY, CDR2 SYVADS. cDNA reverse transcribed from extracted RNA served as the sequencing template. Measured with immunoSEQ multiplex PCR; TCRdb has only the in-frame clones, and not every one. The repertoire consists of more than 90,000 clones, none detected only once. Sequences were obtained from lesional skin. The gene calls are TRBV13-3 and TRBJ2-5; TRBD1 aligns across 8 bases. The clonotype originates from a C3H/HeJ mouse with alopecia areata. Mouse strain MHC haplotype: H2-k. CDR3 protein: CASRTTGEKDTQYF. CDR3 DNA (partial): TGTGCCAGCAGGACGACAGGGGAAAAAGAC. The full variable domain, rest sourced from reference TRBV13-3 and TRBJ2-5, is EAAVTQSPRSKVAVTGGKVTLSCHQTNNHDYMYWYRQDTGHGLRLIHYSYVADSTEKGDIPDGYKASRPSQENFSLILELASLSQTAVYFCASRTTGEKDTQYFGPGTRLLVL.